This TCR beta chain stems from a study of cytomegalovirus exposure and HLA in healthy donors. The PCR made use of 60 Vbeta and 13 Jbeta primers. Source study methods: In a later analysis, around 10 million of 75 million to 90 million unique beta chains occurred in at least two donors. Assay used: immunoSEQ multiplex PCR; TCRdb lists only in-frame clones, some missing. The DNA was the basis for D and trimming; V, J and clone size are from that table. The repertoire holds 120,000 or so clones, with 70% to 80% as singletons. This clone has a single count. Per germline, CDR1 MGHRA and CDR2 YSYEKL. The J segment lost 8 bases and the V segment lost 4 bases, leaving 8 bases of the junction unmatched. This CDR3 region has 15 residues.

The V call is TRBV4-1, the J call TRBJ2-1; TRBD2 matches at 10 bases. Specimen: PBMCs. The clonotype originates from a man in his forties or fifties in good health and CMV-seropositive. CDR3 residues: CASSPRLAGVDEQFF. The DNA for the CDR3 is TGCGCCAGCAGCCCGCGCCTAGCGGGAGTAGATGAGCAGTTCTTC.